This T cell receptor (beta chain) derives from a study of blood T cell repertoires in COVID-19. Study in general: The study drew acute and convalescent COVID-19 samples from the United States, Italy and Spain. The analysed material was cDNA or gDNA that came from T cells, B-cell-depleted T cells, or PBMCs.

The CDR3 covers 18 residues. V dropped 5 bases and J dropped 2; count of bases not matched to a gene: 12. Germline lookup yields CDR1 SEHNR and CDR2 FQNEAQ (reference sequence). Study processing details: Reference gene primer amplification in the assay estimated nucleated cell counts. The protocol was immunoSEQ multiplex PCR, while the TCRdb copy is restricted to in-frame clones and leaves out a portion. V and J calls and clone size are those listed in that table; D and trimming were worked out from the DNA. Of some 100,000 clones listed, 88% are singletons. Sequencing was done on a sample of peripheral blood. The TCR originated in a woman of 80 years or more with active COVID-19. The V and J genes are TRBV7-9 and TRBJ2-3; 11 nucleotides align to TRBD2. CDR3 sequence reads: CASSPPRLAGILTDTQYF. DNA for the CDR3: TGTGCCAGCAGCCCACCCCGACTAGCGGGAATACTCACAGATACGCAGTATTTT.